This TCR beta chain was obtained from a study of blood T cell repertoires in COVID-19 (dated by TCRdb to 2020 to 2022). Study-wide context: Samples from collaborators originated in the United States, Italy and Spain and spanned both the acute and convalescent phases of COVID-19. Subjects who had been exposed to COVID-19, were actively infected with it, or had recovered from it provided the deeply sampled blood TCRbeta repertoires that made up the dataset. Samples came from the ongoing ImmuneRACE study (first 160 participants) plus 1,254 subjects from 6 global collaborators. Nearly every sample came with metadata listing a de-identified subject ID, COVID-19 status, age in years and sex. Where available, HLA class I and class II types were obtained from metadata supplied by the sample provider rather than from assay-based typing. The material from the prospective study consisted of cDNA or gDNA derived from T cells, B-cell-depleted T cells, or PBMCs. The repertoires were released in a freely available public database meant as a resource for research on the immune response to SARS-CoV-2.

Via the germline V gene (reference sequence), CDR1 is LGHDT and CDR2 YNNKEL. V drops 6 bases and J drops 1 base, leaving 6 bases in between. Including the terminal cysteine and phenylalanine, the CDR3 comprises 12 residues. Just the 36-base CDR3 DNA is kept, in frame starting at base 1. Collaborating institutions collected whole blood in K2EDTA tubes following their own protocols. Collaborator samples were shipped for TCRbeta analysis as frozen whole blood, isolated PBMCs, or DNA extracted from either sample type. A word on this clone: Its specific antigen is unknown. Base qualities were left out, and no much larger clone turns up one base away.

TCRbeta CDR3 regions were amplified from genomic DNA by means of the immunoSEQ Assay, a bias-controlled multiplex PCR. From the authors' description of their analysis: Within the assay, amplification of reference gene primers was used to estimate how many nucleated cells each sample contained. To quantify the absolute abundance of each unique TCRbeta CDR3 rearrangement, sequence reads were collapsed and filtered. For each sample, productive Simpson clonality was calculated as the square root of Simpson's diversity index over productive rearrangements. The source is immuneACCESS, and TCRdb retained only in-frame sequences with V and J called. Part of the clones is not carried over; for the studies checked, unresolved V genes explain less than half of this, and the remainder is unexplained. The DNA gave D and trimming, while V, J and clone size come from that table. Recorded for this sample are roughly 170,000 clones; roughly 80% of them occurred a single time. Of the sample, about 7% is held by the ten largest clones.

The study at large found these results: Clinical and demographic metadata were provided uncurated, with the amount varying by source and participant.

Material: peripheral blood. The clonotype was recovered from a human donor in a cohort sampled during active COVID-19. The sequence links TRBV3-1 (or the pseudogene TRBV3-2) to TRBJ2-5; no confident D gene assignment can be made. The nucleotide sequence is TGTGCCAGCAGAAAACTCCAAGAGACCCAGTACTTC. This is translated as CASRKLQETQYF.